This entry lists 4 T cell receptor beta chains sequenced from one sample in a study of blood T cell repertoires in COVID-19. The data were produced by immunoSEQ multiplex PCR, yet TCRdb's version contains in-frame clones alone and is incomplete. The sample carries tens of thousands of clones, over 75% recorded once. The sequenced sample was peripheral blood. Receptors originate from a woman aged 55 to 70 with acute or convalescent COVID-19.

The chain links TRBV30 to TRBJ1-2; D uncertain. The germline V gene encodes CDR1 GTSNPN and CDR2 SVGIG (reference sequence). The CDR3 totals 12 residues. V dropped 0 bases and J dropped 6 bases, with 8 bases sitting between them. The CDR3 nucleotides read TGTGCCTGGAGTGTTTACGGGGATGGCTACACCTTC. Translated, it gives CAWSVYGDGYTF.

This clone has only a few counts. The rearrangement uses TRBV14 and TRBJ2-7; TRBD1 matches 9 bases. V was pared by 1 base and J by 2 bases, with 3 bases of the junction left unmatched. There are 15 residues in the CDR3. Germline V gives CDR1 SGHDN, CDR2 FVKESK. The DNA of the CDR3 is TGTGCCAGCAGCCAAGTAAGACAGGGGGCCTACGAGCAGTACTTC. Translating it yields CASSQVRQGAYEQYF.

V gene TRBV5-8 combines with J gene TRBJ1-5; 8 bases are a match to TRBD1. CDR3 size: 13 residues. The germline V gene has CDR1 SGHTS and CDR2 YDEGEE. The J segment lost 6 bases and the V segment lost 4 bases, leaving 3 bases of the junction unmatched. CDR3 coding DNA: TGTGCCAGCAGCCTGACAGGGGCTCAGCCCCAGCATTTT. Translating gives CASSLTGAQPQHF.

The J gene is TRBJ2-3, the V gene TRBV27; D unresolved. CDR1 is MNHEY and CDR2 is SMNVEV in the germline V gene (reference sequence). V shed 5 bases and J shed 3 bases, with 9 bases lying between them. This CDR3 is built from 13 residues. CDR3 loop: CASSKRYTDTQYF. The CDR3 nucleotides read TGTGCCAGCAGTAAGCGTTATACAGATACGCAGTATTTT.